Below, one TCR beta chain is given with its context. The data belong to a study of T cells in Graves' hyperthyroidism and ophthalmopathy. The hyperthyroidism was newly diagnosed and had lasted under 2 months; the patients were aged 18 to 65. RNA transcripts served as the template for amplifying TCR beta CDR3 regions. Initially, a first-round RT-PCR of the TCR CDR3 employed the HTBI primer set. TCRdb recomputed calls from the multiplex PCR reads with MiXCR, one row per CDR3 protein. The table has some 600,000 distinct CDR3 sequences, about 45% seen once. Specimen: peripheral blood or thyroid tissue (not recorded which). The receptor comes from a woman aged 18-30 years with Graves' hyperthyroidism.

Written as DNA, the CDR3 is TGTGCCAGCAGCCCCGGCGGGGGGCGTTCCTACGAGCAGTACTTC. Its translation is CASSPGGGRSYEQYF. The chain joins TRBV2 to TRBJ2-7; TRBD2 matches at 8 bases. Unmatched junction bases numbered 8, after V lost 6 bases and J lost 1 base. The CDR3 covers 15 residues. Germline CDR1 SNHLY, CDR2 FYNNEI.